These T cell receptor beta chains were read from a single sample in a study of T-cell reconstitution after alpha-beta-depleted transplantation in children. TCRdb independently ran MiXCR on the PCR reads; one entry per CDR3 protein. Found here are about 610,000 distinct CDR3 sequences, about 11% of them singletons; the top ten hold 3.5% to 5%. The material was PBMCs from the stem cell graft donor, obtained from the stem cell graft. Source of these receptors: a human donor who donated a stem cell graft to a child with acute myeloid leukemia. Both conserved end residues are trimmed from each CDR3.

V: TRBV6-1
J: TRBJ2-7
CDR3: ASSEAAPVQAYEQY

V: TRBV28
J: TRBJ2-3
CDR3: ASSHRDTQY

V: TRBV19
J: TRBJ1-2
CDR3: ASSMMGDYGYT

V: TRBV7-2
J: TRBJ2-7
CDR3: ASSLLYEQY

V: TRBV12-3/TRBV12-4
J: TRBJ2-2
CDR3: ASSLAVVDKNTGELF

V: TRBV2
J: TRBJ2-7
CDR3: ASRSSGSRAEQY

V: TRBV6-2/TRBV6-3
J: TRBJ2-1
CDR3: ASSSGLYYNEQF

V: TRBV4-2
J: TRBJ2-7
CDR3: ASSQVGAGEAEQY

V: TRBV15
J: TRBJ1-1
CDR3: ATSRDPRGRTEAF

V: TRBV20-1
J: TRBJ2-7
CDR3: SASGRPGYEQY

V: TRBV15
J: TRBJ2-2
CDR3: ATSIGGLNTGELF

V: TRBV12-3/TRBV12-4
J: TRBJ2-2
CDR3: ASSLFGGRELF

V: TRBV5-5
J: TRBJ2-1
CDR3: ASSPLGTGDEQF

V: TRBV12-3/TRBV12-4
J: TRBJ1-2
CDR3: ASSTDSNYGYT

V: TRBV11-1
J: TRBJ2-2
CDR3: ASSFSGGNTGELF

V: TRBV7-2
J: TRBJ1-2
CDR3: ASSLGDRGSRGYT

V: TRBV29-1
J: TRBJ2-5
CDR3: SAALAGRRQTQY

V: TRBV5-1
J: TRBJ2-1
CDR3: ASSLGLAVNGQF

V: TRBV24-1
J: TRBJ2-1
CDR3: ATSEYTSYNEQF

V: TRBV7-9
J: TRBJ2-7
CDR3: ASSLSRDYEQY

V: TRBV20-1
J: TRBJ1-1
CDR3: SAREDRSTEAF

V: TRBV10-3
J: TRBJ2-1
CDR3: AISPRGLAAEQF

V: TRBV7-9
J: TRBJ2-5
CDR3: ASSLGAQGRRETQY

V: TRBV7-2
J: TRBJ1-1
CDR3: ASSSTGGANTEAF

V: TRBV13
J: TRBJ2-3
CDR3: ASSLAATLEATDTQY

V: TRBV12-3/TRBV12-4
J: TRBJ1-2
CDR3: ASQQGGNYGYT

V: TRBV7-3
J: TRBJ2-1
CDR3: ASSLARAYNEQF

V: TRBV5-1
J: TRBJ2-3
CDR3: ASSHGTSGRTDTQY

V: TRBV5-4
J: TRBJ2-7
CDR3: ASTTRDGTYEQY

V: TRBV29-1
J: TRBJ1-2
CDR3: SVEGGGGYGYT

V: TRBV29-1
J: TRBJ2-1
CDR3: SVEGLLSSYNEQF

V: TRBV10-3
J: TRBJ2-3
CDR3: ATGRGGTDTQY

V: TRBV20-1
J: TRBJ2-7
CDR3: SAVRPGGKNEQY

V: TRBV4-2
J: TRBJ1-4
CDR3: ASSQEGGTNEKLF

V: TRBV24-1
J: TRBJ2-5
CDR3: ATRDRVDETQY

V: TRBV20-1
J: TRBJ2-7
CDR3: SNGLAGGYEQY

V: TRBV20-1
J: TRBJ2-1
CDR3: SAGTSGKGEQF

V: TRBV20-1
J: TRBJ2-2
CDR3: SARPRMNTGELF

V: TRBV6-2/TRBV6-3
J: TRBJ1-5
CDR3: ASSRGTGGAQQPQH

V: TRBV28
J: TRBJ2-7
CDR3: ASSLSGPWNEQY

V: TRBV18
J: TRBJ2-1
CDR3: ASSQQTSGISNEQF

V: TRBV2
J: TRBJ2-7
CDR3: ASLPPPSGEQY

V: TRBV12-3/TRBV12-4
J: TRBJ2-1
CDR3: ASRLAGGNEQF

V: TRBV3-1
J: TRBJ1-5
CDR3: ACCQDRGRDQPQH

V: TRBV20-1
J: TRBJ2-5
CDR3: SADRGKLGQETQY

V: TRBV6-5
J: TRBJ2-5
CDR3: ASSYSRSGRAEGQETQY

V: TRBV6-1
J: TRBJ2-3
CDR3: ASSGRGRGTDTQY

V: TRBV5-1
J: TRBJ2-1
CDR3: ASSRWTSGTYNEQF

V: TRBV29-1
J: TRBJ2-2
CDR3: SDRDAGELF

V: TRBV5-1
J: TRBJ2-5
CDR3: ASSISGIQETQY

V: TRBV10-2
J: TRBJ1-1
CDR3: ASSDRGTTEAF

V: TRBV20-1
J: TRBJ2-3
CDR3: SARGNLAGVKGTDTQY

V: TRBV12-3/TRBV12-4
J: TRBJ2-7
CDR3: ASSSGWGYEQY

V: TRBV28
J: TRBJ2-4
CDR3: ASRGVVGTGVNIQY

V: TRBV20-1
J: TRBJ2-7
CDR3: SQSGSGSYEQY